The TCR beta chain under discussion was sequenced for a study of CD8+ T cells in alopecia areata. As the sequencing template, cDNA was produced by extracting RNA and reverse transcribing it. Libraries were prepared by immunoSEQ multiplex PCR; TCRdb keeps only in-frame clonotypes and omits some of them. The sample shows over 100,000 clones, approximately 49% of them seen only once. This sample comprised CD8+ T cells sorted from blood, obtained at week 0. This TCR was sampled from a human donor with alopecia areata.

The CDR3 region is CASSPVATGELFF. In DNA form, the CDR3 reads TGTGCCAGCAGTCCGGTCGCCACCGGGGAGCTGTTTTTT. The chain has TRBV6-5 and TRBJ2-2, with unresolved D. V was pared by 5 bases and J by 4 bases, with 8 bases between. CDR1 is MNHEY, CDR2 SVGAGI, per germline. CDR3 length equals 13 residues.